Described below is a single TCR beta chain sequence and its context. This sample is drawn from a study of cytomegalovirus exposure and HLA in healthy donors. For the study at large: The 130 or so validation repertoires and the roughly 670 first-cohort repertoires shared a platform, a later analysis reported.

Repertoires were generated with immunoSEQ multiplex PCR, while TCRdb's copy carries only in-frame clones and drops some. The table includes roughly 100,000 clones, about 95% detected once. Germline loops: CDR1 LGHNA, CDR2 YSLEER. The CDR3 is 13 residues long. Trimming removed 5 bases from V and 1 base from J, with 5 bases in between. This chain connects TRBV4-3 to TRBJ2-2; a weak D match, TRBD1 (5 bases). The specimen sequenced was PBMCs. The clonotype originates from a woman aged 18-29 years in good health and CMV-seronegative. Here the CDR3 reads CASSTGNTGELFF. In nucleotides, the CDR3 is TGCGCCAGCAGCACAGGGAACACCGGGGAGCTGTTTTTT.